The present entry profiles one TCR beta chain with its context. Its antigen is currently not known. No base quality information exists; no much larger clone differs at one position. This record comes from a study of blood T cell repertoires in COVID-19 (dated by TCRdb to 2019 to 2021). For the wider study: Samples from collaborators originated in the United States, Italy and Spain and spanned both the acute and convalescent phases of COVID-19. The prospective study material was composed of cDNA or gDNA derived from T cells, B-cell-depleted T cells, or PBMCs. Deeply sampled blood TCRbeta repertoires from subjects exposed to, actively infected with, or recovered from COVID-19 were included in the dataset. The repertoires were made available in a free public database intended to serve as a resource for research on the immune response to SARS-CoV-2. Samples came from the ongoing ImmuneRACE study (first 160 participants) plus 1,254 subjects from 6 global collaborators. Sample metadata almost always included a de-identified subject ID, COVID-19 status, age in years and sex. HLA class I and class II types, where available, came from metadata supplied by the sample provider rather than from assay-based typing. Results and caveats for the whole study, not just this receptor: The amount of clinical and demographic metadata varied by source and participant and was provided uncurated.

V trim: 2 bases; J trim: 6 bases; unmatched bases: 10. Taken from cysteine to phenylalanine, the CDR3 has 16 residues. Only the CDR3 portion is preserved as DNA: 48 bases, with reading frame beginning at the first base. The CDR1 and CDR2 encoded by the germline V gene (reference sequence) are SEHNR and FQNEAQ. TCRbeta CDR3 regions were amplified from genomic DNA by means of the immunoSEQ Assay, a bias-controlled multiplex PCR. From the authors' description of their analysis: Within the assay, amplification of reference gene primers was used to estimate how many nucleated cells each sample contained. To quantify the absolute abundance of each unique TCRbeta CDR3 rearrangement, sequence reads were collapsed and filtered. For each sample, productive Simpson clonality was calculated as the square root of Simpson's diversity index over productive rearrangements. The immuneACCESS repertoire file appears here via TCRdb, limited to in-frame rearrangements. These files lack a portion of the clones; in checked studies, under half of the deficit traces to unresolved V genes, and the cause of the others is not known. V and J calls and clone size come straight from that table; D and trimming were deduced from the DNA. The sample table contains 350,000 to 400,000 clones; only one count was recorded for roughly 89% of them. About 1.7% of the sample is in the top ten clones.

In the prospective study, participants were roughly 18 to 100 years old, resided in under 30 geographic areas of the United States, and were enrolled through a virtual design. To assign participants to cohorts, the prospective study relied on clinical history that participants themselves reported in a screening survey and a study questionnaire. Recovered participants in ImmuneRACE Cohort 3 were defined as having two consecutive negative NP/OP PCR tests, clearance from a healthcare professional, or resolution of symptoms. Mobile phlebotomists in the prospective study collected whole blood, serum and a nasopharyngeal or oropharyngeal swab from every participant. Prospective study participants could optionally give additional blood draws and questionnaires over an approximately two-month period. Before DNA extraction, prospective study blood samples were shipped either frozen or at room temperature.

This TCR was recovered from a woman in her 30s who had recovered from COVID-19. Sequenced: PBMCs or T cells enriched from blood (not recorded which). The chain couples TRBV7-9 to TRBJ1-2; 9 central bases correspond to TRBD1. The CDR3 is CASSLNNRGQDNGYTF. The sequenced DNA: TGTGCCAGCAGCTTAAATAACAGGGGGCAAGATAATGGCTACACCTTC.